This TCR beta chain was documented in a study of regulatory T cells in long-lasting Graves disease. After removal of 2 bases from V and 4 bases from J, the junction contained 12 bases not matched to a gene. This CDR3 comprises 19 residues. Per the germline V gene, CDR1 is MNHEY and CDR2 is SVGEGT. This sample's time point: newly diagnosed GD, antithyroid drugs for less than 3 months. RNA isolated from PBMCs was used to make the TCR library. As a group, patients came from one endocrinology department in Xi'an, China. Study-wide findings and caveats: The study found TRBV28, TRBJ1-2 and TRBJ2-5 favored in persistent disease.

This clonotype was recorded a few times. Its target is unknown. Construction of TCR beta libraries relied on iRepertoire HTBI primers and on Arm-PCR targeting CDR3 regions. TCRdb re-called the multiplex PCR reads through MiXCR, storing one row per CDR3 protein. The data hold about 540,000 distinct CDR3 sequences, with about 13% observed a single time. The same data also contributed to another study, on T cells in Graves' hyperthyroidism and ophthalmopathy.

The chain has TRBV6-2 or TRBV6-3 and TRBJ2-5; 14 bases are a match to TRBD2. Sequencing used peripheral blood mononuclear cells (PBMCs), obtained at new diagnosis, from a patient treated with antithyroid drugs. This receptor was obtained from a man under 40 with Graves disease. The CDR3 sequence is CASSYRGTSGSDWRETQYF. The CDR3 DNA follows: TGTGCCAGCAGTTACCGGGGGACTAGCGGGAGTGATTGGAGAGAGACCCAGTACTTC.